The count of the clone carrying this TCR beta chain is one. Its antigen is unidentified. The data derive from a study of TIL therapy for anti-PD-1-resistant metastatic lung cancer. Background on the study: Patients then received nivolumab; progressors got lymphodepletion, TIL and IL-2. Median tumor mutation burden was under 1.9 mutations per megabase. Study results and limitations: TIL clonotype persistence in blood showed no apparent association with response.

Sequencing used immunoSEQ v3. Libraries were prepared by immunoSEQ multiplex PCR; TCRdb keeps only in-frame clonotypes and omits some of them. The sample has just over 45,000 clones, about 80% seen once. Time point specified: pre-treatment sample, taken before nivolumab and TIL therapy. The CDR3 sequence is 16 residues long. V lost 0 bases, J lost 7 bases, and 5 bases stayed unmatched. In germline, CDR1 is SGHRS, CDR2 YFSETQ. This TCR came from a man aged 70 or older with non-small cell lung cancer. The rearrangement links TRBV5-1 to TRBJ1-4, with TRBD1 identical over 11 bases. The sample here was blood, taken at baseline. For the CDR3, the DNA is TGCGCCAGCAGCTTGGCCGGGGGACAGGGGGTTGAAAAACTGTTTTTT. This translates into CASSLAGGQGVEKLFF.